These 8 T cell receptor beta chains came from one sample sequenced in a study of cytomegalovirus exposure and HLA in healthy donors. Amplification used 60 Vbeta primers and 13 Jbeta primers. Data came from immunoSEQ multiplex PCR; TCRdb stores just in-frame clones and leaves some out. The sample gives 150,000 to 200,000 clones, 85% of which show up once; 2% to 2.5% is in the top ten. The sample consisted of PBMCs. These receptor sequences come from a woman in her fifties or sixties in good health and CMV-seronegative.

V is TRBV4-2 and J is TRBJ1-5, with 7 bases that match TRBD1. This CDR3 is built from 14 residues. CDR1 and CDR2 (germline): LGHNA, YNFKEQ. The ends lost 1 base at V and 4 bases at J; junction bases unmatched: 1. DNA of the CDR3: TGTGCCAGCAGCCAAGGGACAGGAAATCAGCCCCAGCATTTT. It translates to CASSQGTGNQPQHF.

The chain uses TRBV30 and TRBJ1-5, with D perhaps matching TRBD1 (5 bases). V lost 2 bases to trimming and J lost 4 bases, with 9 bases between them. Germline V gene data show CDR1 as GTSNPN and CDR2 as SVGIG (reference sequence). This CDR3 region has 13 residues. The CDR3 reads CAWSSTENQPQHF. For the CDR3, the DNA is TGTGCCTGGAGTTCGACAGAGAATCAGCCCCAGCATTTT.

The chain uses TRBV7-2 and TRBJ1-1; a weak D match, TRBD1 (6 bases). The CDR3 covers 14 residues. V was shortened by 0 bases and J by 9 bases, with 14 bases between the two germline ends. In germline, CDR1 is SGHTA, CDR2 FQGNSA. Here the CDR3 reads CASSLAAGAAKAFF. CDR3 DNA sequence: TGTGCCAGCAGCTTAGCAGCAGGGGCAGCGAAAGCTTTCTTT.

The chain employs TRBV2 and TRBJ2-7; D possibly corresponds to TRBD2 (6 bases). Trimming cost V 3 bases and J 0 bases, with 12 bases left between them. Germline V CDR1 and CDR2: SNHLY, FYNNEI. This CDR3 spans 15 amino acids. CDR3 protein: CASSEGGASSYEQYF. CDR3 DNA sequence: TGTGCCAGCAGTGAGGGGGGAGCCAGCTCCTACGAGCAGTACTTC.

The chain employs TRBV4-1 and TRBJ2-5, with TRBD2 matching 7 bases. The CDR3 length is 14 residues. Germline CDR1 is MGHRA and CDR2 is YSYEKL. The J segment lost 5 bases and the V segment lost 5 bases, leaving 8 bases of the junction unmatched. The CDR3 DNA reads as TGCGCCAGCAGCAAACTAGCGAATGGGGAGACCCAGTACTTC. This sequence encodes CASSKLANGETQYF.

The rearrangement uses TRBV7-8 and TRBJ2-1; unclear D gene. The CDR3 sequence is 14 residues long. Trimming took 3 bases from V and 6 from J, leaving 12 bases between them. The germline V gene encodes CDR1 SGHVS and CDR2 FQNEAQ. In DNA form, the CDR3 reads TGTGCCAGCAGCTTTTCGAGCGTCATCAATGAGCAGTTCTTC. Residues: CASSFSSVINEQFF. The variable domain in full, with the rest retrieved from reference TRBV7-8 and TRBJ2-1, is GAGVSQSPRYKVAKRGQDVALRCDPISGHVSLFWYQQALGQGPEFLTYFQNEAQLDKSGLPSDRFFAERPEGSVSTLKIQRTQQEDSAVYLCASSFSSVINEQFFGPGTRLTVL.

The table lists this clone with a count of one. V gene TRBV7-9 combines with J gene TRBJ2-7; a possible D gene is TRBD1 (5 bases). Looked up from germline, CDR1 is SEHNR and CDR2 is FQNEAQ (reference sequence). V was clipped by 3 bases and J by 0 bases, with 12 bases between them. The CDR3 is 15 residues long. CDR3 in DNA: TGTGCCAGCAGCTTCTCTAGGGGTAGCTCCTACGAGCAGTACTTC. Protein sequence: CASSFSRGSSYEQYF. Combining the CDR3 with reference TRBV7-9 and TRBJ2-7 gives the whole variable domain DTGVSQNPRHKITKRGQNVTFRCDPISEHNRLYWYRQTLGQGPEFLTYFQNEAQLEKSRLLSDRFSAERPKGSFSTLEIQRTEQGDSAMYLCASSFSRGSSYEQYFGPGTRLTVT.

The rearrangement joins TRBV11-2 to TRBJ2-2; D is uncertain. V was shortened by 5 bases and J by 2 bases, with 9 bases between the two germline ends. CDR1 is SGHAT, CDR2 FQNNGV, per germline. This CDR3 region has 14 residues. This CDR3 is CASSPRFNTGELFF. The CDR3 DNA sequence: TGTGCCAGCAGCCCGAGATTTAACACCGGGGAGCTGTTTTTT.